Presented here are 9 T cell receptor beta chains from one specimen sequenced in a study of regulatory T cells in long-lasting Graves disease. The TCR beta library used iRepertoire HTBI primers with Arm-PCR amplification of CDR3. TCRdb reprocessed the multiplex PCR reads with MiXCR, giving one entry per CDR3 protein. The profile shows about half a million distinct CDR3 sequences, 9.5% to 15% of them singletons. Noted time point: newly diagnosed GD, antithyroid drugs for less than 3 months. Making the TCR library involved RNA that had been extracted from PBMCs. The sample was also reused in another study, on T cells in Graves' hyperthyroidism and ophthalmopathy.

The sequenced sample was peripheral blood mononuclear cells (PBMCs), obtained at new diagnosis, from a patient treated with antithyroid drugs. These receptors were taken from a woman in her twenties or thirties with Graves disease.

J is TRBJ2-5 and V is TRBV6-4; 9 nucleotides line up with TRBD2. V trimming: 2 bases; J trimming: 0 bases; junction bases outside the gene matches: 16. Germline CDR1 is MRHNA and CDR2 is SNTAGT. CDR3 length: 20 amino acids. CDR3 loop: CASSDTGVAGEPPYQETQYF. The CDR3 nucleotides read TGTGCCAGCAGTGACACGGGGGTAGCGGGAGAGCCTCCGTACCAAGAGACCCAGTACTTC.

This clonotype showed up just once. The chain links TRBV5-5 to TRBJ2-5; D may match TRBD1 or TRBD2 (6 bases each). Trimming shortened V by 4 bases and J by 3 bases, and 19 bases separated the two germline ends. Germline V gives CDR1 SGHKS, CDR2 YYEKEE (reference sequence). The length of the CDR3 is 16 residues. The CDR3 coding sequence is TGTGCCAGCAGCGTTGGTCCGGGGGCCGGTGAAGAGACCCAGTACTTC. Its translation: CASSVGPGAGEETQYF.

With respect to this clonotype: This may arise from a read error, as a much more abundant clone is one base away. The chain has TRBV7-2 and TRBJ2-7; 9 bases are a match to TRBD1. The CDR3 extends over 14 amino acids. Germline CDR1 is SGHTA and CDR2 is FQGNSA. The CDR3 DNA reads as TGTGCCGGCAGCCTGGGACAGGGTAATCGCGAGCAGTACTTC. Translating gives CAGSLGQGNREQYF.

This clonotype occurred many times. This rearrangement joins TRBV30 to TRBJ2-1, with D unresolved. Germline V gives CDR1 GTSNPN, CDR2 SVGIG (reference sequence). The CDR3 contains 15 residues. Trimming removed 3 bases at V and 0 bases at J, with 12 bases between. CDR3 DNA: TGTGCCTGGAGACACGACTCCGGCTCCTACAATGAGCAGTTCTTC. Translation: CAWRHDSGSYNEQFF.

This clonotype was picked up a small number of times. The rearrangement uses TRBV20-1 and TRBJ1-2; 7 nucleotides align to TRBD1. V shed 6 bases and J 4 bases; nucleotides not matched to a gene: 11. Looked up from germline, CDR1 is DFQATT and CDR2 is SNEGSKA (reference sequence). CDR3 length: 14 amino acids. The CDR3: CSARPHRGLYGYTF. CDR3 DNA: TGCAGTGCCCGACCCCACAGGGGACTCTATGGCTACACCTTC.

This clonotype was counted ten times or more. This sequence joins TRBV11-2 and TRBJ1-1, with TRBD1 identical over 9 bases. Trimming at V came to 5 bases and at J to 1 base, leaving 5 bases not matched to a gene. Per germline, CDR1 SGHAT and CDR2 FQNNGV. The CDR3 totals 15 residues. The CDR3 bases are TGTGCCAGCAGCGCACAGGGGGCAGGGAACACTGAAGCTTTCTTT. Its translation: CASSAQGAGNTEAFF.

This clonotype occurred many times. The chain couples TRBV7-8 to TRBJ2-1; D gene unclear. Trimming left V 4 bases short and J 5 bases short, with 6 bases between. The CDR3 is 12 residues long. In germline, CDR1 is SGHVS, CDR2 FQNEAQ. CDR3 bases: TGTGCCAGCAGCTCTAATAACAATGAGCAGTTCTTC. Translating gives CASSSNNNEQFF.

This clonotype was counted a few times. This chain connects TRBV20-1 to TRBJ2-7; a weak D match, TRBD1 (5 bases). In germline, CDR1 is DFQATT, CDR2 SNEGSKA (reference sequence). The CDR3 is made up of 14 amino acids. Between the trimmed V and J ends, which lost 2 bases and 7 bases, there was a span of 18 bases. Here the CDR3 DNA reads TGCAGTGCTAGATCCCTGGGGCAACTACGGGAGCAGTACTTC. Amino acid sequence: CSARSLGQLREQYF.

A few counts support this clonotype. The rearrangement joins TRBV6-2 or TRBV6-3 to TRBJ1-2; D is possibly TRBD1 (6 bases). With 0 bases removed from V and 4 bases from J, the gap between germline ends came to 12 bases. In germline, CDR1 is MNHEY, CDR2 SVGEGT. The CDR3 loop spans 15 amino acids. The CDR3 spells CASSYSGGPAYGYTF. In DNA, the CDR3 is TGTGCCAGCAGTTACTCGGGGGGGCCCGCCTATGGCTACACCTTC.